The rows below give T cell receptor beta chains drawn from one sample of a study of cytomegalovirus exposure and HLA in healthy donors. Clones were sequenced by immunoSEQ multiplex PCR, and TCRdb holds only the in-frame ones, with some missing. The repertoire includes more than 200,000 clones, 83% of them detected once, and just over 1.4% sits in the top ten. The sample taken for sequencing was PBMCs. Receptors originate from a girl aged 5-17 years in good health and CMV-seronegative. The CDR3 runs from the conserved cysteine through the conserved F or W. A D gene is named only where the DNA matches it firmly. Rows give clone size only sometimes, using once, few, many, or a class for an expanded clone.

V gene	clone size	J gene	D gene	CDR3 DNA	CDR3 protein
TRBV28	.	TRBJ1-1	.	TGTGCCAGCAGTCAACAGGGCGGGGGGACTGAAGCTTTCTTT	CASSQQGGGTEAFF
TRBV2	.	TRBJ2-6	TRBD1	TGTGCCAGCAGTACCATGGGACAGACTGGGGCCAACGTCCTGACTTTC	CASSTMGQTGANVLTF
TRBV7-2	.	TRBJ1-4	.	TGTGCCAGCAGCTCGGGCGGGGGTGTGGGTGAAAAACTGTTTTTT	CASSSGGGVGEKLFF
TRBV7-9	.	TRBJ1-2	.	TGTGCCAGCAGCTTAGATGCAGGGTACTATGGCTACACCTTC	CASSLDAGYYGYTF
TRBV29-1	.	TRBJ2-7	.	TGCAGCGTTCGAGTCCGGGACTCCTACGAGCAGTACTTC	CSVRVRDSYEQYF
TRBV10-2	once	TRBJ1-2	TRBD1	TGCGCCAGCAGTGAGGCGCTTGGGACAGCCAGTCTAAGGGGCTACACCTTC	CASSEALGTASLRGYTF
TRBV5-1	.	TRBJ1-1	.	TGCGCCAGCAGCTTGGCACAGACACCGAACACTGAAGCTTTCTTT	CASSLAQTPNTEAFF
TRBV5-8	.	TRBJ1-5	.	TGTGCCAGCAGCATGATTAACTACGTTAATAGCAATCAGCCCCAGCATTTT	CASSMINYVNSNQPQHF
TRBV7-2	.	TRBJ2-7	TRBD2	TGTGCCAGCAGCCGGAGTAGCGGGGGGGCGTCAGAGCAGTACTTC	CASSRSSGGASEQYF
TRBV27	few	TRBJ2-7	TRBD2	TGTGCCAGCAGTGCGGGACTAGCTCGGGTTTCCGAGCAGTACTTC	CASSAGLARVSEQYF
TRBV28	.	TRBJ1-4	.	TGTGCCAGCAGTTTTCAGGGTCTGGCTAATGAAAAACTGTTTTTT	CASSFQGLANEKLFF
TRBV19	.	TRBJ2-5	TRBD2	TGTGCCAGTAGTCCGCAAAGACTAGCGGGTGAAAGAGTAAGAGAGACCCAGTACTTC	CASSPQRLAGERVRETQYF
TRBV5-4	.	TRBJ1-2	TRBD1	TGTGCCAGCAGCCGGGACAGGGTCACCTTC	CASSRDRVTF
TRBV6-1	.	TRBJ2-5	.	TGTGCCAGCAGCCGCGGCAGGGTACAAGAGACCCAGTACTTC	CASSRGRVQETQYF
TRBV7-9	.	TRBJ1-6	.	TGTGCCAGCAGCCCAGGGCCAAATTCACCCCTCCACTTT	CASSPGPNSPLHF